One and the same sample provided the 32 T cell receptor beta chains below, sequenced in a study of cytomegalovirus exposure and HLA in healthy donors. Amplification used 60 Vbeta primers and 13 Jbeta primers. Some clones are missing from TCRdb's copy, which holds only in-frame ones; the method was immunoSEQ multiplex PCR. The sample holds more than 150,000 clones; about 82% are singletons and the top ten take 1.5% to 2%. Sequenced material: PBMCs. The receptors come from a woman aged 25-40 years in good health and CMV-seronegative.

J is TRBJ1-3 and V is TRBV7-2; 8 nucleotides agree with TRBD1. Germline CDR1 SGHTA, CDR2 FQGNSA. J was trimmed by 2 bases and V by 5 bases; bases with no gene match: 11. The CDR3 consists of 17 residues. CDR3 sequence reads: CASSGRGRTGPGNTIYF. The DNA of the CDR3 is TGTGCCAGCAGCGGTAGGGGCCGGACAGGGCCTGGAAACACCATATATTTT. The variable domain in full, completed from reference TRBV7-2 and TRBJ1-3, reads GAGVSQSPSNKVTEKGKDVELRCDPISGHTALYWYRQSLGQGLEFLIYFQGNSAPDKSGLPSDRFSAERTGGSVSTLTIQRTQQEDSAVYLCASSGRGRTGPGNTIYFGEGSWLTVV.

V and J are TRBV9 and TRBJ2-3; D is unresolved. From germline, CDR1 is SGDLS and CDR2 YYNGEE. This CDR3 contains 14 residues. Trimming removed 4 bases from V and 2 bases from J, with 11 bases in between. CDR3: CASSPRTYTDTQYF. CDR3 DNA: TGTGCCAGCAGCCCCCGCACCTACACAGATACGCAGTATTTT.

The J gene is TRBJ2-5, the V gene TRBV30; a possible D gene is TRBD1 (5 bases). The germline V gene encodes CDR1 GTSNPN and CDR2 SVGIG (reference sequence). V was pared by 4 bases and J by 5 bases, with 20 bases between. The CDR3 totals 15 residues. CDR3: CAWTPGPRAEETQYF. CDR3 DNA: TGTGCCTGGACCCCGGGCCCCAGGGCGGAGGAGACCCAGTACTTC.

The chain uses TRBV5-1 and TRBJ1-2; no reliable D call. CDR1 and CDR2 (germline): SGHRS, YFSETQ. The length of the CDR3 is 13 residues. Trimming pared 0 bases from V and 5 bases from J, leaving 8 bases between. CDR3 bases: TGCGCCAGCAGCTTGGCGGGATCTTATGGCTACACCTTC. Translation gives CASSLAGSYGYTF.

The J gene is TRBJ2-1, the V gene TRBV11-2, with 10 bases that match TRBD1. Germline V gives CDR1 SGHAT, CDR2 FQNNGV. The ends lost 11 bases at V and 4 bases at J; junction bases unmatched: 8. The CDR3 sequence is 14 residues long. The CDR3 nucleotides are TGTGCCTCGCGGGACAGGGGCCTTTACAATGAGCAGTTCTTC. Translated, it gives CASRDRGLYNEQFF.

The genes are TRBV5-6 and TRBJ2-7; TRBD1 is a possible D gene (6 bases). Germline CDR1 SGHDT, CDR2 YYEEEE. CDR3 length equals 16 residues. V was shortened by 0 bases and J by 7 bases, with 20 bases between the two germline ends. The chain's CDR3 is CASSLGLTGVLREQYF. Here the CDR3 DNA reads TGTGCCAGCAGCTTGGGTTTGACAGGCGTACTACGGGAGCAGTACTTC.

CDR3 region: CASSEAIYPSYGYTF. In DNA form, the CDR3 reads TGTGCCAGCAGTGAAGCAATTTACCCCAGCTATGGCTACACCTTC. The chain combines TRBV6-1 with TRBJ1-2; D is unclear. V was clipped by 0 bases and J by 4 bases, with 12 bases between them. Germline V lookup: CDR1 MNHNS, CDR2 SASEGT. The CDR3 has 15 amino acids.

V and J are TRBV12-5 and TRBJ1-5; D is uncertain. The germline V and J ends were trimmed by 7 bases and 3 bases, with 4 bases remaining between them. CDR3 size: 11 residues. CDR1 is LGHNT and CDR2 is FRNRAP in the germline V gene. The CDR3 region is CASASNQPQHF. For the CDR3, the DNA is TGTGCTAGTGCCTCCAATCAGCCCCAGCATTTT.

The rearrangement uses TRBV12-5 and TRBJ2-7; D possibly corresponds to TRBD2 (5 bases). The ends were cut back, 5 bases at V and 6 bases at J, with 14 bases in the middle. Germline values: CDR1 LGHNT, CDR2 FRNRAP. The CDR3 has 13 amino acids. The CDR3 here is CASGQDSRGEQYF. The DNA for the CDR3 is TGTGCTAGTGGTCAGGACTCTCGGGGCGAGCAGTACTTC. Filled out from reference TRBV12-5 and TRBJ2-7, the complete variable domain reads DARVTQTPRHKVTEMGQEVTMRCQPILGHNTVFWYRQTMMQGLELLAYFRNRAPLDDSGMPKDRFSAEMPDATLATLKIQPSEPRDSAVYFCASGQDSRGEQYFGPGTRLTVT.

The CDR3 protein is CASSPRLAGEGTEAFF. In DNA form, the CDR3 reads TGTGCCAGCAGCCCACGCTTGGCAGGGGAGGGGACTGAAGCTTTCTTT. The chain is built from TRBV9 and TRBJ1-1; weak D call: TRBD1 (6 bases). V was trimmed by 4 bases and J by 5 bases, leaving 21 bases between them. Germline V gene data show CDR1 as SGDLS and CDR2 as YYNGEE. This CDR3 comprises 16 residues.

The chain joins TRBV29-1 to TRBJ2-7, with D possibly being TRBD1 (6 bases). CDR3 length equals 14 residues. CDR1 is SQVTM and CDR2 is ANQGSEA in the germline V gene. V was trimmed by 3 bases and J by 0 bases, leaving 12 bases between them. CDR3 coding DNA: TGCAGCGTTGAGGCCCTGACAGGCTCCTACGAGCAGTACTTC. This codes for CSVEALTGSYEQYF.

V and J are TRBV7-9 and TRBJ2-5; D not certain. V was trimmed by 5 bases and J by 3 bases, leaving 10 bases between them. This CDR3 has 13 residues. CDR1 is SEHNR, CDR2 FQNEAQ, per germline (reference sequence). Here the CDR3 DNA reads TGTGCCAGCAGCGAATTCCCGGAAGAGACCCAGTACTTC. This gives the protein CASSEFPEETQYF.

This rearrangement joins TRBV27 to TRBJ2-3; 11 nucleotides align to TRBD2. CDR3 length: 16 residues. V shed 6 bases and J 2 bases; nucleotides not matched to a gene: 7. The germline V gene has CDR1 MNHEY and CDR2 SMNVEV (reference sequence). The CDR3 nucleotides read TGTGCCAGCAGGACTAGCGGGGAGCCTTACACAGATACGCAGTATTTT. The encoded protein is CASRTSGEPYTDTQYF.

CDR3 sequence reads: CASSPAQGANYGYTF. CDR3 nucleotides: TGTGCCAGCTCACCTGCACAGGGTGCTAACTATGGCTACACCTTC. The genes are TRBV18 and TRBJ1-2; a weak D match, TRBD1 (6 bases). CDR1 is KGHSH and CDR2 is LQKENI in the germline V gene. The CDR3 contains 15 residues. The V gene lost 3 bases and the J gene lost 0 bases, with 11 bases spanning the gap.

In its sample, this clone was seen a few times. The genes are TRBV5-6 and TRBJ2-7; 7 positions agree with TRBD1. In germline, CDR1 is SGHDT, CDR2 YYEEEE. Germline trimming cut 4 bases from V and 1 base from J; bases unmatched to any gene: 8. This CDR3 is 15 amino acids long. Written as DNA, the CDR3 is TGTGCCAGCAGCCCCCTGGGACAGCTTTCCTACGAGCAGTACTTC. It specifies CASSPLGQLSYEQYF.

V and J are TRBV18 and TRBJ2-1, with TRBD1 matching over 10 bases. The CDR3 is 15 residues long. Germline V gene sequence: CDR1 KGHSH, CDR2 LQKENI. V lost 2 bases to trimming and J lost 7 bases; unmatched junction nucleotides: 5. CDR3 residues: CASSPTGQGRNEQFF. The CDR3 coding sequence is TGTGCCAGCTCACCAACGGGACAGGGGCGAAATGAGCAGTTCTTC.

The gene calls are TRBV28 and TRBJ1-5; 8 nucleotides align to TRBD1. V dropped 5 bases and J dropped 5; count of bases not matched to a gene: 8. The length of the CDR3 is 15 residues. CDR1 and CDR2 (germline): MDHEN, SYDVKM. CDR3 sequence (DNA): TGTGCCAGCAGTCTCCGGGACAGGTCTTATCAGCCCCAGCATTTT. This gives the protein CASSLRDRSYQPQHF.

This clone was seen a single time. This sequence joins TRBV19 and TRBJ2-7, with TRBD1 matching over 9 bases. Germline V CDR1 and CDR2: LNHDA, SQIVND (reference sequence). CDR3 length equals 15 residues. After removal of 5 bases from V and 2 bases from J, the junction contained 7 bases not matched to a gene. The CDR3 protein is CASSGSGTGPYEQYF. The CDR3 DNA is TGTGCCAGTAGTGGCTCAGGGACAGGGCCCTACGAGCAGTACTTC.

The chain joins TRBV30 to TRBJ2-2, with a tentative D call TRBD2 (5 bases). Looked up from germline, CDR1 is GTSNPN and CDR2 is SVGIG (reference sequence). V gave up 1 base and J gave up 2 bases, with 8 bases separating them. The CDR3 sequence is 14 residues long. The CDR3 loop is CAWSGLFNTGELFF. The CDR3 DNA follows: TGTGCCTGGAGTGGACTATTCAACACCGGGGAGCTGTTTTTT.

The chain carries TRBV19 and TRBJ1-5; D might be TRBD1 (6 bases). V was pared by 8 bases and J by 0 bases, with 11 bases between. The length of the CDR3 is 14 residues. Germline assignment: CDR1 LNHDA and CDR2 SQIVND (reference sequence). The CDR3 is CASQGPISNQPQHF. CDR3 bases: TGTGCCAGTCAGGGGCCTATTAGCAATCAGCCCCAGCATTTT. Based on the CDR3 plus reference TRBV19 and TRBJ1-5, the full variable domain is DGGITQSPKYLFRKEGQNVTLSCEQNLNHDAMYWYRQDPGQGLRLIYYSQIVNDFQKGDIAEGYSVSREKKESFPLTVTSAQKNPTAFYLCASQGPISNQPQHFGDGTRLSIL.

This sequence joins TRBV6-5 and TRBJ2-1; no clear D. The CDR3 totals 13 residues. Trimming took 10 bases from V and 6 from J, leaving 16 bases between them. Germline V gene lookup returns CDR1 MNHEY and CDR2 SVGAGI. The CDR3 spells CATLRRSGNEQFF. The CDR3, as DNA: TGTGCCACCCTGCGTAGGTCAGGCAATGAGCAGTTCTTC.

The chain is built from TRBV5-1 and TRBJ2-1, with 7 positions matching TRBD2. The germline V gene has CDR1 SGHRS and CDR2 YFSETQ. Losses at the gene ends were 7 bases for V and 5 bases for J; bases not matched to a gene: 9. This CDR3 comprises 14 residues. In DNA form, the CDR3 reads TGCGCCAGCCGCCCGATAGCGGGCCACAATGAGCAGTTCTTC. Protein: CASRPIAGHNEQFF.

This chain uses TRBV7-2 with TRBJ2-7; D is perhaps TRBD2 (5 bases). V was cut by 1 base and J by 4 bases, with 14 bases left in between. CDR1 and CDR2 (germline): SGHTA, FQGNSA. This CDR3 region has 15 residues. The CDR3 nucleotides are TGTGCCAGCAGCTTAGAAGTACTAGTGCGGTACGAGCAGTACTTC. This translates into CASSLEVLVRYEQYF.

CDR3: CASSRRTSEDTQYF. DNA of the CDR3: TGTGCCAGCTCTCGACGGACTAGCGAAGATACGCAGTATTTT. The chain couples TRBV18 to TRBJ2-3, with TRBD2 matching over 9 bases. V shed 6 bases and J 5 bases; nucleotides not matched to a gene: 6. This CDR3 contains 14 residues. CDR1 and CDR2 from the germline V gene are KGHSH and LQKENI.

The chain couples TRBV10-2 to TRBJ2-7; a weak D match, TRBD2 (6 bases). This CDR3 is built from 12 residues. Trimming cost V 5 bases and J 2 bases, with 7 bases left between them. Germline values: CDR1 WSHSY, CDR2 SAAADI. As DNA, the CDR3 is TGCGCCAGCAGTTCTAGCGCCTACGAGCAGTACTTC. Its protein product is CASSSSAYEQYF.

The gene calls are TRBV30 and TRBJ1-2; 7 bases fit TRBD1. V was clipped by 5 bases and J by 7 bases; unmatched bases: 7. The CDR3 spans 12 residues. The germline V gene encodes CDR1 GTSNPN and CDR2 SVGIG (reference sequence). The CDR3 region is CAWSTGEFGYTF. The CDR3 nucleotides are TGTGCCTGGTCTACAGGGGAGTTTGGCTACACCTTC.

This chain links TRBV6-5 with TRBJ1-5; TRBD1 matches 7 bases. Germline V lookup: CDR1 MNHEY, CDR2 SVGAGI. The ends lost 6 bases at V and 9 bases at J; junction bases unmatched: 5. The length of the CDR3 is 12 residues. The CDR3 bases are TGTGCCAGCAGGACAGGGAATTGGCCCCAGCATTTT. Its translation is CASRTGNWPQHF.

V usage is TRBV19 and J usage is TRBJ2-7, with a tentative D call TRBD1 (5 bases). Germline V gene sequence: CDR1 LNHDA, CDR2 SQIVND (reference sequence). The V end lost 8 bases, the J end lost 2 bases, and 13 bases lay between the germline ends. The CDR3 has 13 amino acids. The CDR3 bases are TGTGCCAGTTCCGCAGGGAATCCCTACGAGCAGTACTTC. This gives the protein CASSAGNPYEQYF. Together with reference TRBV19 and TRBJ2-7, the CDR3 gives the full variable domain: DGGITQSPKYLFRKEGQNVTLSCEQNLNHDAMYWYRQDPGQGLRLIYYSQIVNDFQKGDIAEGYSVSREKKESFPLTVTSAQKNPTAFYLCASSAGNPYEQYFGPGTRLTVT.

V is TRBV18 and J is TRBJ2-7; perhaps TRBD1 as D (5 bases). The germline V gene has CDR1 KGHSH and CDR2 LQKENI. CDR3 size: 13 residues. The V end was cut by 0 bases, the J end by 6 bases, with 9 bases between. CDR3 region: CASSPPGRVEQYF. The CDR3 DNA follows: TGTGCCAGCTCACCACCGGGGCGAGTCGAGCAGTACTTC.

V gene TRBV5-6 combines with J gene TRBJ1-6; D is unclear. The CDR3 has 15 amino acids. Trimming pared 3 bases from V and 13 bases from J, leaving 20 bases between. Germline-derived CDR1 and CDR2 are SGHDT and YYEEEE. The CDR3 sequence is CASSSAGLAPRPLHF. CDR3 DNA sequence: TGTGCCAGCAGCTCGGCGGGTCTTGCACCCCGGCCCCTCCACTTT.

The genes are TRBV7-6 and TRBJ2-1; D call uncertain. The length of the CDR3 is 16 residues. V lost 5 bases to trimming and J lost 0 bases, with 14 bases between them. CDR1 and CDR2 (germline): SGHVS, FNYEAQ. CDR3 region: CASSTYPHNSYNEQFF. For the CDR3, the DNA is TGTGCCAGCAGCACTTATCCCCATAACTCCTACAATGAGCAGTTCTTC. The whole variable domain, filled in from reference TRBV7-6 and TRBJ2-1, reads GAGVSQSPRYKVTKRGQDVALRCDPISGHVSLYWYRQALGQGPEFLTYFNYEAQQDKSGLPNDRFSAERPEGSISTLTIQRTEQRDSAMYRCASSTYPHNSYNEQFFGPGTRLTVL.

This chain connects TRBV18 to TRBJ2-1; 13 bases align to TRBD2. Germline V gives CDR1 KGHSH, CDR2 LQKENI. CDR3 length: 16 amino acids. Trimming at V came to 2 bases and at J to 7 bases, leaving 5 bases not matched to a gene. The CDR3 nucleotides read TGTGCCAGCTCACCAGTTACTAGCGGGGGGGCAAATGAGCAGTTCTTC. It codes for CASSPVTSGGANEQFF.